This TCR beta chain was recorded in a study of human T cells and chemical hapten exposure. General study results and limits: TCRs at a frequency above 1 in 1000 stayed unchanged with DPC sensitization.

Authors' data handling: Per-sample TCR counts ranged from about 20,000 to 690,600, median around 88,000. One entry per CDR3 protein results from TCRdb running MiXCR on the RACE reads. For this entry, the V and J calls and clone size follow TCRdb and not the study's own pipeline. This repertoire shows 100,000 to 120,000 distinct CDR3 sequences, under 35% found once; its top ten account for about 2.7%. Described time point: patch test 3, about 24 weeks after DPC sensitization. The treatment is: therapeutic diphenylcyclopropenone sensitization with weekly scalp DPC. Note on this clonotype: Its specificity is unknown.

Germline V gives CDR1 SGHTA, CDR2 FQGTGA. The CDR3 has 16 amino acids. V dropped 5 bases and J dropped 0; count of bases not matched to a gene: 4. Material: whole blood, obtained in connection with sensitization to the hapten diphenylcyclopropenone (DPC). The V gene is TRBV7-3, the J gene TRBJ2-2; TRBD2 aligns across 9 bases. This receptor was taken from a middle-aged man with alopecia areata. Some clones in this sample may be carry-over from other donors' samples. In DNA, the CDR3 is TGTGCCAGCAGCCCGACTAGCGGAGCGAACACCGGGGAGCTGTTTTTT. It translates to CASSPTSGANTGELFF.